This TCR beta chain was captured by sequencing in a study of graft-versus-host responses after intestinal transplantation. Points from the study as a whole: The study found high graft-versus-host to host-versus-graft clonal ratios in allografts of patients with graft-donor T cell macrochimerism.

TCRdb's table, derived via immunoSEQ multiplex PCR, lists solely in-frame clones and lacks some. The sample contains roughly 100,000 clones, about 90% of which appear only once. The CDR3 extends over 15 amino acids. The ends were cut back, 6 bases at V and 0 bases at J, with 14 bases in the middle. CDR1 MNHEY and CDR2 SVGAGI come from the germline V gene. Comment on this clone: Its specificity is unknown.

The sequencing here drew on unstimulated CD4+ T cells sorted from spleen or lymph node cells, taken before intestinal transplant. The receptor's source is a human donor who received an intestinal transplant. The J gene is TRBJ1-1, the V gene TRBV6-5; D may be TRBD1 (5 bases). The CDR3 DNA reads TGTGCCAGCAGCAGGAGCTGGGGCCTGAACACTGAAGCTTTCTTT. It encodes CASSRSWGLNTEAFF.